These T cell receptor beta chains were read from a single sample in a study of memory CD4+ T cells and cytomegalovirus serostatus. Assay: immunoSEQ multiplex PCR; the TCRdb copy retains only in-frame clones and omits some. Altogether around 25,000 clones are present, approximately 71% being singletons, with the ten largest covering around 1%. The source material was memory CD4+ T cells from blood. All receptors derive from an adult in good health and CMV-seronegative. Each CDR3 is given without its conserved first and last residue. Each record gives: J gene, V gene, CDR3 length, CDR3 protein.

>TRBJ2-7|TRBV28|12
ASSFGTGLYEQY
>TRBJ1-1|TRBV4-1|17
ASSHEPPEGDKLLTEAF
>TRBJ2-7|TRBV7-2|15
ASSLALGSGSVYEQY
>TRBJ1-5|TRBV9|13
ASSVGGEGNQPQH
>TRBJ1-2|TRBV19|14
ASSIIGRENPRGYT
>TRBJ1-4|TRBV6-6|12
ASGKDRGNEKLF
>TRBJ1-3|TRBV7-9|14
ASSSGHGSSGNTIY
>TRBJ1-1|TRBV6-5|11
ASTTGPNTEAF
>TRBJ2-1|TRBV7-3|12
ASRPGGPHNEQF
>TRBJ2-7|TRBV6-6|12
ASSLTSGGGEQY
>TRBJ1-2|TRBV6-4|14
ASSPGASQPPYGYT
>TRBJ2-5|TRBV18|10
ASSPALETQY
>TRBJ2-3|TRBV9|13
ASSTGLAGADTQY
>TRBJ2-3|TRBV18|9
ASSPQYTQY
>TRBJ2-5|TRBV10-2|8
ASKGETQY
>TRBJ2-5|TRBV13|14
ASSLVLAGGQETQY
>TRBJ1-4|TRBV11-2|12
ASSLGQGSRKLF